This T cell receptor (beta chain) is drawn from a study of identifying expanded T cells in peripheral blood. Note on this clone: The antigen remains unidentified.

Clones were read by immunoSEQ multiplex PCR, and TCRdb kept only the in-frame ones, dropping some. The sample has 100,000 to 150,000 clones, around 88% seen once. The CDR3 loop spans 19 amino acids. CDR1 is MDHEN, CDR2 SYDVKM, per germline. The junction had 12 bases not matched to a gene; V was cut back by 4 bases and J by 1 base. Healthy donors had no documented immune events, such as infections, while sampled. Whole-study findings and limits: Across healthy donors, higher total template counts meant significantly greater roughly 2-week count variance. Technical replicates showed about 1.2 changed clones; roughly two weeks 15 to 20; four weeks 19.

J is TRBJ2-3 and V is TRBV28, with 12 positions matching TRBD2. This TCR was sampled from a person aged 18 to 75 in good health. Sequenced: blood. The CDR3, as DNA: TGTGCCAGCAGTTCGAACAAATTGACTAGCGGGAGTGGCACAGATACGCAGTATTTT. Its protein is CASSSNKLTSGSGTDTQYF.